The sequence of this T cell receptor (beta chain) was determined in a study of OX40 agonist ivuxolimab in advanced cancers. Study context: Enrolled patients in dose escalation had cancers that were hepatocellular carcinoma, melanoma, renal cell or head and neck cancer. Study-wide results and caveats: Clonal expansion by week 6 occurred in CD4+ and CD8+ blood T cells (at 0.1 to 3.0 mg/kg).

Germline trimming cut 3 bases from V and 16 bases from J; bases unmatched to any gene: 5. The germline gives CDR1 MDHEN, CDR2 SYDVKM. CDR3 length equals 11 residues. Sequenced by immunoSEQ multiplex PCR; TCRdb stores in-frame clones only, minus some. The data hold some 15,000 clones, with approximately 85% observed a single time. Patients who had autoimmune disease history or got systemic immunosuppression were left out. Regarding this clone: Its antigen is undetermined.

This chain links TRBV28 with TRBJ2-1, with TRBD2 matching over 8 bases. This clonotype was obtained from an adult with an advanced solid tumor such as melanoma, head and neck, liver or kidney cancer. Specimen: CD4+ or CD8+ T cells sorted from blood, collected in a trial of the OX40 agonist ivuxolimab. CDR3 in DNA: TGTGCCAGCAGTTTCCGGCGGGAGGTATTCTTC. It encodes CASSFRREVFF.